The next 8 T cell receptor beta chains were all read from a single sample in a study of cytomegalovirus exposure and HLA in healthy donors. The PCR employed 60 Vbeta primers together with 13 Jbeta primers. Sequencing was performed with immunoSEQ multiplex PCR; in TCRdb, only in-frame clones are kept and a portion is missing. The data show 100,000 to 150,000 clones, more than 60% seen once. Sequencing was carried out using PBMCs. The receptor source for this set is a man aged 30-40 years in good health and CMV-seronegative.

This clone was detected a few times. The V call is TRBV6-5, the J call TRBJ2-7; 8 bases map to TRBD2. CDR3 length equals 15 residues. The germline V gene has CDR1 MNHEY and CDR2 SVGAGI. The J segment lost 2 bases and the V segment lost 6 bases, leaving 9 bases of the junction unmatched. CDR3 nucleotides: TGTGCCAGCAGCTCTGGGGGGACTAGAGCCTACGAGCAGTACTTC. Translating gives CASSSGGTRAYEQYF.

This clone was counted between two and nine times. The chain combines TRBV30 with TRBJ1-1; TRBD1 might be the D (5 bases). The CDR3 contains 13 residues. The V end was cut by 5 bases, the J end by 4 bases, with 14 bases between. Germline loops: CDR1 GTSNPN, CDR2 SVGIG (reference sequence). CDR3 bases: TGTGCCTGGGGCACCAGGGTTCCCACTGAAGCTTTCTTT. Protein: CAWGTRVPTEAFF.

The rearrangement joins TRBV11-3 to TRBJ2-2; 8 bases match TRBD1. The CDR3 is 16 residues long. V was clipped by 5 bases and J by 4 bases; unmatched bases: 9. From germline, CDR1 is SGHNT and CDR2 YENEEA. The DNA of the CDR3 is TGTGCCAGCAGCGTTGGCAGGGGGCGAGTCACCGGGGAGCTGTTTTTT. Protein sequence: CASSVGRGRVTGELFF.

This chain connects TRBV5-4 to TRBJ2-1; 12 bases are a match to TRBD2. Trimming took 2 bases from V and 5 from J; bases not matched to a gene: 2. CDR1 and CDR2 (germline): SGHNT, YYREEE (reference sequence). The CDR3 loop spans 15 amino acids. In nucleotides, the CDR3 is TGTGCCAGCAGCTTAACTAGCGGGGGGAACAATGAGCAGTTCTTC. Translation gives CASSLTSGGNNEQFF. The whole variable domain, remainder taken from reference TRBV5-4 and TRBJ2-1, is ETGVTQSPTHLIKTRGQQVTLRCSSQSGHNTVSWYQQALGQGPQFIFQYYREEENGRGNFPPRFSGLQFPNYSSELNVNALELDDSALYLCASSLTSGGNNEQFFGPGTRLTVL.

A note on this clone: This same CDR3 is encoded by further DNA sequences in the sample. The genes are TRBV4-1 and TRBJ2-7; possibly TRBD2 for D (5 bases). The CDR3 length is 14 residues. V lost 2 bases, J lost 0 bases, and 8 bases lay in between. The germline CDR1 and CDR2 sequences are MGHRA and YSYEKL. CDR3 nucleotide sequence: TGCGCCAGCAGCCAAAGAGGGAGCTCCTACGAGCAGTACTTC. Amino acid sequence: CASSQRGSSYEQYF.

CDR3 loop: CASSYPGTETYEQYF. CDR3 bases: TGTGCCAGCAGTTACCCCGGGACAGAGACCTACGAGCAGTACTTC. The V gene is TRBV6-5, the J gene TRBJ2-7; 7 positions match TRBD1. This CDR3 is built from 15 residues. With V trimmed by 2 bases and J by 2 bases, 6 bases remained unmatched. Per the germline V gene, CDR1 is MNHEY and CDR2 is SVGAGI.

The chain combines TRBV7-3 with TRBJ1-6; 12 bases are a match to TRBD1. V trimming: 5 bases; J trimming: 7 bases; junction bases outside the gene matches: 12. This CDR3 has 18 amino acids. Per germline, CDR1 SGHTA and CDR2 FQGTGA. The chain's CDR3 is CASSLRGTGGAGNSPLHF. The CDR3 bases are TGTGCCAGCAGCCTGAGGGGGACAGGGGGCGCTGGGAATTCACCCCTCCACTTT.

In this sample, this clone turned up a few times. The rearrangement joins TRBV7-9 to TRBJ1-4; perhaps TRBD1 as D (5 bases). The CDR3 runs 16 residues. Trimming pared 1 base from V and 0 bases from J, leaving 9 bases between. Germline loops: CDR1 SEHNR, CDR2 FQNEAQ (reference sequence). CDR3 nucleotides: TGTGCCAGCAGCTTAGGACAGCCGTCAACTAATGAAAAACTGTTTTTT. Residues: CASSLGQPSTNEKLFF.